The 3 T cell receptor beta chains presented below share a single source sample, sequenced in a study of blood T cell repertoires in COVID-19. Profiled with immunoSEQ multiplex PCR; TCRdb holds only in-frame clones, not every one. The sample carries 120,000 to 150,000 clones, over 75% recorded once. Sequences were obtained from peripheral blood. All receptors derive from a woman aged 55-69 years with active COVID-19.

CDR3: CASFRDTGDSNQPQHF. In DNA, the CDR3 is TGTGCCAGCTTTCGGGACACAGGGGATAGCAATCAGCCCCAGCATTTT. The chain carries TRBV7-3 and TRBJ1-5; 7 bases fit TRBD1. V trimming: 8 bases; J trimming: 0 bases; junction bases outside the gene matches: 10. Germline lookup yields CDR1 SGHTA and CDR2 FQGTGA. The CDR3 totals 16 residues. Full variable domain (outside the CDR3, taken from reference TRBV7-3 and TRBJ1-5): GAGVSQTPSNKVTEKGKYVELRCDPISGHTALYWYRQSLGQGPEFLIYFQGTGAADDSGLPNDRFFAVRPEGSVSTLKIQRTERGDSAVYLCASFRDTGDSNQPQHFGDGTRLSIL.

The rearrangement uses TRBV6-5 and TRBJ2-7; TRBD2 might be the D (5 bases). CDR1 and CDR2 (germline): MNHEY, SVGAGI. The V gene lost 2 bases and the J gene lost 2 bases, with 7 bases spanning the gap. CDR3 length: 13 amino acids. CDR3 nucleotide sequence: TGTGCCAGCAGTTACATCGGGACCTACGAGCAGTACTTC. Its protein is CASSYIGTYEQYF.

CDR3: CASGLTGTRSETQYF. For the CDR3, the DNA is TGTGCTAGTGGTTTAACCGGGACTAGGTCAGAGACCCAGTACTTC. The gene calls are TRBV12-5 and TRBJ2-5, with 8 bases that match TRBD2. The V gene end was trimmed by 3 bases and the J gene end by 4 bases; junction bases not matched to a gene: 7. The CDR3 sequence is 15 residues long. The V gene's germline CDR1 is LGHNT and CDR2 FRNRAP.